This T cell receptor (beta chain) was captured by sequencing in a study of cytomegalovirus exposure and HLA in healthy donors. In germline, CDR1 is MNHNS, CDR2 SASEGT. The CDR3 has 11 residues. V dropped 9 bases and J dropped 15 bases, with 18 bases sitting between them. Study observations and caveats: Analyses of presence/absence relied on an assumption of roughly uniform sequencing depth across donors.

The primer mix had 60 Vbeta and 13 Jbeta primers. Original data processing: In a later analysis, the count reached about 80 million unique TCR beta chains, with 9 million to 11 million shared. Measured with immunoSEQ multiplex PCR; TCRdb has only the in-frame clones, and not every one. That table gives V, J and clone size, and the DNA gave D and trimming. The profile shows around 170,000 clones, just under 80% of them singletons. With regard to this clone: Its antigen remains unidentified.

V is TRBV6-1 and J is TRBJ2-1; perhaps TRBD1 as D (6 bases). This receptor was obtained from a woman aged 50 to 60 in good health and CMV-seropositive. Sequencing was performed on PBMCs. CDR3 nucleotides: TGTGCCAGTGGACAGACCTTCCTCCGGTTCTTC. Translated: CASGQTFLRFF.